This T cell receptor (beta chain) was profiled in a study of CD8+ T cells in alopecia areata. Whole-study results and caveats: For patients receiving tofacitinib, scalp clonality and expanded CD8+ clones among the top 100 significantly decreased. Links between baseline CD8+ expansion and response need larger treated cohorts.

The sample holds a few counts of this clone. What it binds is not known. Treatment of the sample: oral pan-JAK inhibitor, 5-10 mg twice daily. Peripheral blood samples and lesional scalp punch biopsies were obtained from alopecia areata patients. Sorting from PBMCs produced CD4+ and CD8+ T cells. Sequencing used cDNA as its template, made by extracting RNA and reverse transcribing it. The data were produced by immunoSEQ multiplex PCR, yet TCRdb's version contains in-frame clones alone and is incomplete. The table lists approximately 280,000 clones, 58% of them singletons. The germline V gene encodes CDR1 SGHDN and CDR2 FVKESK. Trimming took 1 base from V and 4 from J, leaving 11 bases between them. This CDR3 contains 15 residues.

The specimen comprised CD4+ T cells sorted from blood, sampled at week 24, from a patient treated with tofacitinib. The clonotype comes from a human donor with alopecia areata. The chain recombines TRBV14 with TRBJ1-5; D gene ambiguous. The CDR3 nucleotides are TGTGCCAGCAGCCAAGTCCTTGTGGAGAATCAGCCCCAGCATTTT. Its protein product is CASSQVLVENQPQHF.